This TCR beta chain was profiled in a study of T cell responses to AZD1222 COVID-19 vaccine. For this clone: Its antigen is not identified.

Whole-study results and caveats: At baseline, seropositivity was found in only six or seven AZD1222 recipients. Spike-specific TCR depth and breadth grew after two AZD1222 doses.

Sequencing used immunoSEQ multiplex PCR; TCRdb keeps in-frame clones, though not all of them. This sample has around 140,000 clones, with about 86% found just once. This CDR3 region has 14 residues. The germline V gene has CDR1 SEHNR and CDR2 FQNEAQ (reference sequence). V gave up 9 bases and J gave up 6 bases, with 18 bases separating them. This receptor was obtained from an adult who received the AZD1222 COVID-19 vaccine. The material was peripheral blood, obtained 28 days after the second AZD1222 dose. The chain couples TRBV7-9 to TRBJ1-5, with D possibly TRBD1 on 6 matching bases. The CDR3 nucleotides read TGTGCCAGAGAGGAAGCCCGGGGGCCTCAGCCCCAGCATTTT. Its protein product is CAREEARGPQPQHF.